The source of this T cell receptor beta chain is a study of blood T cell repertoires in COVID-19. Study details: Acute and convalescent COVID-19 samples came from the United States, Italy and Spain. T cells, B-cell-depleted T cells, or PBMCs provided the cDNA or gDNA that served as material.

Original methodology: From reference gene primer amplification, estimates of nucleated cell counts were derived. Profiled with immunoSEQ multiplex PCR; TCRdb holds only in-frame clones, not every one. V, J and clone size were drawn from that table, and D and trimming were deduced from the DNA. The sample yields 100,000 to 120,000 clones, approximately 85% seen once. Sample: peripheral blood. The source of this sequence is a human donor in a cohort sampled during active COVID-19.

This chain's CDR3 is CASSLSEVNEQFF. The CDR3 coding sequence is TGCGCCAGCAGCTTGTCCGAGGTCAATGAGCAGTTCTTC. The chain uses TRBV5-1 and TRBJ2-1; D unresolved. Trimming pared 1 base from V and 6 bases from J, leaving 8 bases between. Germline assignment: CDR1 SGHRS and CDR2 YFSETQ. The CDR3 runs 13 residues.